This TCR beta chain is drawn from a study of OX40 agonist ivuxolimab in advanced cancers. In terms of the full investigation: The costimulatory receptor OX40 (CD134) was targeted by ivuxolimab, a fully human IgG2 agonistic monoclonal antibody. Intravenous ivuxolimab was administered to patients every 2 weeks at six dose levels: 0.01, 0.1, 0.3, 1.5, 3 and 10 mg/kg. Among the approximately 50 dose-escalation patients, about 19 had hepatocellular carcinoma, 15 melanoma, 9 renal cell carcinoma and 9 head and neck cancer. A male proportion of roughly 80% and a mean age of 60 years, ranging from 23 to 79, were recorded for the dose-escalation cohort. Prior anti-PD-1, anti-PD-L1 or anti-CTLA-4 therapy was permitted, and checkpoint inhibitors had been received by more than 35% of dose-escalation patients. Partial responses occurred in three dose-escalation patients, of whom one had hepatocellular carcinoma and two had cutaneous melanoma. The point of sequencing TCRbeta in the periphery was to test whether ivuxolimab changed TCR sequence diversity and drove clonal T-cell expansion. The paper reports the monotherapy dose-escalation portion (N ≈ 52 patients) of the phase I ivuxolimab trial.

Patients with a history of autoimmune disease or receiving systemic immunosuppression were excluded from the trial. Peripheral blood for TCR sequencing was collected from all dose cohorts at baseline, on cycle 4 day 1, and on cycle 7 day 1. The samples were taken from a phase I, first-in-human, multicenter, open-label dose-escalation trial of ivuxolimab. Adults with locally advanced or metastatic melanoma, renal cell carcinoma, hepatocellular carcinoma or head and neck squamous cell carcinoma were enrolled in the trial. Before TCR sequencing, CD4+ T cells and CD8+ T cells from peripheral blood were sorted into separate populations. To sequence the TCRbeta CDR3 region, genomic DNA was isolated from the sorted cells. The immunoSEQ Assay was used to sequence the TCRbeta CDR3 regions. The table was pulled from immuneACCESS by TCRdb, which kept in-frame rearrangements only. Such tables lose some clones; where checked, under half of the loss comes from unresolved V genes, and the rest has no known cause. The sample data list tens of thousands of clones, and 70% to 85% of these were observed just once. Clones ranked in the top ten supply approximately 26% of the sample.

Here is what the overall study found, with its caveats: Low levels of normalized T-cell clonal expansion were also seen in some patients who did not respond. The antigen specificity of the peripheral T cells that underwent clonal expansion was not determined. After ivuxolimab, expanded clones were on average more numerous among CD8+ T cells than among CD4+ T cells. In partial responders in the 0.1-3.0 mg/kg groups, normalized peripheral clonal expansion was found to be among the lowest, especially among CD8+ T cells. Clonal expansion of both CD4+ and CD8+ blood T cells was observed from baseline to week 6 at doses 0.1 to 3.0 mg/kg.

About this clone itself: Its antigen is still unknown. One base away there is no much larger clone; base qualities are not given.

Here the sequenced sample was CD4+ or CD8+ T cells sorted from blood, taken in a trial of the OX40 agonist ivuxolimab. The sequence was collected from an adult with an advanced solid tumor such as melanoma, head and neck, liver or kidney cancer.

The CDR3 sequence is CASSYPGQANTGELFF. The nucleotide sequence is TGTGCCAGTAGTTACCCGGGACAGGCGAACACCGGGGAGCTGTTTTTT. The chain was built from TRBV19 and TRBJ2-2; 8 middle bases align to TRBD1. Compared with germline, V lacks 5 bases and J lacks 0 bases; bases without a gene match: 5. Via the germline V gene (reference sequence), CDR1 is LNHDA and CDR2 SQIVND. The CDR3 covers 16 residues, taking in both the cysteine and the phenylalanine. Solely the CDR3 DNA is kept, with 48 bases framed from the first base. Where the CDR3 stops, the reference TRBV19 and TRBJ2-2 genes take over; the full variable domain is DGGITQSPKYLFRKEGQNVTLSCEQNLNHDAMYWYRQDPGQGLRLIYYSQIVNDFQKGDIAEGYSVSREKKESFPLTVTSAQKNPTAFYLCASSYPGQANTGELFFGEGSRLTVL.